The next 23 T cell receptor beta chains were all read from a single sample in a study of memory CD4+ T cells and cytomegalovirus serostatus. The sort gate was single viable CD3+CD4+CD8-CD45RO+ cells for memory CD4+ T cells. Profiled with immunoSEQ multiplex PCR; TCRdb holds only in-frame clones, not every one. The profile shows 50,000 or so clones, about 86% of them singletons. Source material: memory CD4+ T cells from blood. These receptors were obtained from an adult in good health and CMV-seropositive.

The chain recombines TRBV5-1 with TRBJ1-1; 8 nucleotides match TRBD1. Unmatched junction bases numbered 9, after V lost 2 bases and J lost 3 bases. CDR1 is SGHRS and CDR2 is YFSETQ in the germline V gene. The CDR3 is 16 amino acids. The CDR3 DNA reads TGCGCCAGCAGCTTATTACCTCAGGGGGCGGACACTGAAGCTTTCTTT. This translates into CASSLLPQGADTEAFF.

The chain has TRBV5-6 and TRBJ2-7; 7 bases align to TRBD1. CDR1 and CDR2 from the germline V gene are SGHDT and YYEEEE. V lost 4 bases and J lost 5; bases outside the gene matches: 15. This CDR3 is built from 16 residues. The CDR3 region has the DNA TGTGCCAGCAGCCAATACCACCTACAGGGGACCCACGAGCAGTACTTC. This encodes CASSQYHLQGTHEQYF. The full variable domain, in which reference TRBV5-6 and TRBJ2-7 provide the parts outside the CDR3, is DAGVTQSPTHLIKTRGQQVTLRCSPKSGHDTVSWYQQALGQGPQFIFQYYEEEERQRGNFPDRFSGHQFPNYSSELNVNALLLGDSALYLCASSQYHLQGTHEQYFGPGTRLTVT.

The chain uses TRBV2 and TRBJ2-5, with a possible D match to TRBD2 (6 bases). The CDR3 is made up of 15 amino acids. The germline V gene has CDR1 SNHLY and CDR2 FYNNEI. The V end was cut by 0 bases, the J end by 2 bases, with 10 bases between. CDR3 loop: CASSEARSGQETQYF. CDR3 coding DNA: TGTGCCAGCAGTGAAGCGAGGAGCGGGCAAGAGACCCAGTACTTC.

The chain is built from TRBV30 and TRBJ2-3, with a tentative D call TRBD2 (6 bases). The V end lost 4 bases, the J end lost 2 bases, and 16 bases lay between the germline ends. The CDR3 is 15 residues long. The V gene's germline CDR1 is GTSNPN and CDR2 SVGIG (reference sequence). The CDR3 DNA sequence: TGTGCCTGGAAATGGGCGGGACGCCCCACAGATACGCAGTATTTT. Its translation is CAWKWAGRPTDTQYF.

The rearrangement joins TRBV4-3 to TRBJ1-2; maybe TRBD1 (6 bases). V shed 1 base and J shed 7 bases, with 16 bases lying between them. Germline CDR1 and CDR2: LGHNA and YSLEER. This CDR3 has 15 amino acids. CDR3 bases: TGCGCCAGCAGCCAAGGTTCCAGGGGAGTTGGTGGCTACACCTTC. Protein sequence: CASSQGSRGVGGYTF.

This clone was counted a few times. The chain recombines TRBV28 with TRBJ2-3; D tentatively fits TRBD1 or TRBD2 (5 bases each). V was pared by 3 bases and J by 0 bases, with 22 bases between. Per germline, CDR1 MDHEN and CDR2 SYDVKM. The CDR3 runs 19 residues. Here the CDR3 reads CASSFSVGRGATSTDTQYF. The CDR3 bases are TGTGCCAGCAGTTTTTCAGTAGGCAGAGGGGCAACTAGCACAGATACGCAGTATTTT.

The gene calls are TRBV6-5 and TRBJ1-1, with 7 nucleotides matching TRBD1. The CDR3 totals 12 residues. The ends lost 5 bases at V and 10 bases at J; junction bases unmatched: 7. The V gene's germline CDR1 is MNHEY and CDR2 SVGAGI. The CDR3 here is CASSTGQAGAFF. CDR3 bases: TGTGCCAGCAGTACAGGACAGGCCGGAGCTTTCTTT.

The rearrangement uses TRBV7-2 and TRBJ1-2; no firm D call. The germline V gene encodes CDR1 SGHTA and CDR2 FQGNSA. Trimming removed 5 bases at V and 1 base at J, with 8 bases between. This CDR3 has 13 amino acids. DNA of the CDR3: TGTGCCAGCAGCCTCAGACGTAACTATGGCTACACCTTC. Amino acids: CASSLRRNYGYTF.

V usage is TRBV19 and J usage is TRBJ2-6; TRBD1 is a possible D gene (5 bases). Per germline, CDR1 LNHDA and CDR2 SQIVND (reference sequence). The CDR3 consists of 16 residues. Deletions cut 0 bases from V and 2 bases from J, with 8 bases between. CDR3 residues: CASSIESRAGANVLTF. CDR3 nucleotide sequence: TGTGCCAGTAGTATAGAGTCCAGGGCTGGGGCCAACGTCCTGACTTTC. The entire variable domain, with the rest obtained from reference TRBV19 and TRBJ2-6, is as follows: DGGITQSPKYLFRKEGQNVTLSCEQNLNHDAMYWYRQDPGQGLRLIYYSQIVNDFQKGDIAEGYSVSREKKESFPLTVTSAQKNPTAFYLCASSIESRAGANVLTFGAGSRLTVL.

V and J are TRBV7-9 and TRBJ2-7; 7 bases are shared with TRBD1. Germline trimming cut 2 bases from V and 1 base from J; bases unmatched to any gene: 8. The CDR3 is 16 amino acids. In germline, CDR1 is SEHNR, CDR2 FQNEAQ (reference sequence). As DNA, the CDR3 is TGTGCCAGCAGCTTAAGACAGGGATCAAAGTCCTACGAGCAGTACTTC. Residues: CASSLRQGSKSYEQYF.

This chain links TRBV2 with TRBJ1-6; D is undetermined. The germline V gene has CDR1 SNHLY and CDR2 FYNNEI. The CDR3 has 15 residues. Trimming removed 6 bases at V and 8 bases at J, with 17 bases between. CDR3 residues: CASSPSQASYSPLHF. Written as DNA, the CDR3 is TGTGCCAGCAGCCCCTCCCAGGCGTCATATTCACCCCTCCACTTT.

The CDR3 sequence is CASSPQKGASPLHF. The CDR3 bases are TGCGCCAGCAGCCCTCAAAAGGGAGCTTCACCCCTCCACTTT. The chain recombines TRBV4-3 with TRBJ1-6; D is unresolved. V was cut by 4 bases and J by 9 bases, with 13 bases left in between. The CDR3 is 14 residues long. Germline values: CDR1 LGHNA, CDR2 YSLEER.

The CDR3: CASSKGPGNTIYF. In DNA, the CDR3 is TGTGCCAGCAGCAAGGGACCTGGAAACACCATATATTTT. V is TRBV7-6 and J is TRBJ1-3; a possible D gene is TRBD1 (5 bases). Deletions cut 5 bases from V and 2 bases from J, with 7 bases between. Germline CDR1 and CDR2: SGHVS and FNYEAQ. The CDR3 runs 13 residues.

The J gene is TRBJ1-2, the V gene TRBV6-1; D is ambiguous. The CDR3 contains 12 residues. Trimming removed 4 bases from V and 7 bases from J, with 10 bases in between. Per germline, CDR1 MNHNS and CDR2 SASEGT. CDR3 nucleotides: TGTGCCAGCAGTGGTGATACAATTGGCTACACCTTC. Its translation: CASSGDTIGYTF.

The rearrangement uses TRBV27 and TRBJ1-2; no firm D call. This CDR3 has 15 residues. The germline gives CDR1 MNHEY, CDR2 SMNVEV (reference sequence). Trimming cost V 5 bases and J 8 bases, with 21 bases left between them. In nucleotides, the CDR3 is TGTGCCAGCAGTCCCGACTGGACCTACGAAGGGGGCTACACCTTC. As protein: CASSPDWTYEGGYTF.

The chain couples TRBV25-1 to TRBJ1-1; D is unresolved. This CDR3 has 14 amino acids. Germline V lookup: CDR1 MGHDK, CDR2 SYGVNS. The V end lost 3 bases, the J end lost 2 bases, and 10 bases lay between the germline ends. In DNA, the CDR3 is TGTGCCAGCAGTGATAGGGCGGAAAACACTGAAGCTTTCTTT. Translation gives CASSDRAENTEAFF.

The chain couples TRBV7-8 to TRBJ1-2, with 8 bases fitting TRBD1. The V gene end was trimmed by 5 bases and the J gene end by 4 bases; junction bases not matched to a gene: 6. Germline-derived CDR1 and CDR2 are SGHVS and FQNEAQ. The CDR3 spans 14 residues. In DNA form, the CDR3 reads TGTGCCAGCAGCGTTCAGGGGGCTTCCTATGGCTACACCTTC. This gives the protein CASSVQGASYGYTF.

CDR3 coding DNA: TGTGCCAGTAGTACTCTTATCAGACCTTTCCTCTTAGGGGAGCTGTTTTTT. This codes for CASSTLIRPFLLGELFF. V usage is TRBV19 and J usage is TRBJ2-2; D unresolved. CDR1 is LNHDA and CDR2 is SQIVND in the germline V gene (reference sequence). V lost 4 bases and J 8 bases, leaving 23 bases between the germline ends. The CDR3 is made up of 17 amino acids.

The CDR3 DNA follows: TGTGCCAGCAGCTTGGGACTAGCGGGAGATTTGGATGAGCAGTTCTTC. This gives the protein CASSLGLAGDLDEQFF. The chain uses TRBV7-1 and TRBJ2-1; 14 bases are shared with TRBD2. TRBV7-1 is an ORF for which the function is uncertain. J lost 8 bases, V lost 4 bases, and 7 bases had no gene match. The CDR3 has 16 residues.

The chain combines TRBV6-5 with TRBJ1-2; TRBD1 matches 7 bases. The germline V gene has CDR1 MNHEY and CDR2 SVGAGI. J gave up 1 base and V 5 bases, and 4 bases lay outside the gene matches. This CDR3 is 14 amino acids long. The CDR3 region has the DNA TGTGCCAGCAGTGGGGGGGACAGTAACTATGGCTACACCTTC. The encoded protein is CASSGGDSNYGYTF.

The table lists this clone with a few counts. The rearrangement uses TRBV18 and TRBJ1-1; D is unclear. The CDR3 is 12 amino acids. CDR1 KGHSH and CDR2 LQKENI come from the germline V gene. V lost 8 bases, J lost 1 base, and 8 bases lay in between. The CDR3 loop reads CASSPTNTEAFF. CDR3 in DNA: TGTGCCAGCAGCCCGACGAACACTGAAGCTTTCTTT.

The genes are TRBV28 and TRBJ2-7, with 9 bases aligning to TRBD1. The CDR3 covers 15 residues. Trimming took 3 bases from V and 1 from J; bases not matched to a gene: 4. Germline V gene lookup returns CDR1 MDHEN and CDR2 SYDVKM. CDR3 protein: CASSFGTGKSYEQYF. In DNA form, the CDR3 reads TGTGCCAGCAGTTTCGGGACAGGGAAATCCTACGAGCAGTACTTC. Full variable domain (remainder filled in from reference TRBV28 and TRBJ2-7): DVKVTQSSRYLVKRTGEKVFLECVQDMDHENMFWYRQDPGLGLRLIYFSYDVKMKEKGDIPEGYSVSREKKERFSLILESASTNQTSMYLCASSFGTGKSYEQYFGPGTRLTVT.

The V gene is TRBV27, the J gene TRBJ1-2; 7 nucleotides align to TRBD1. From germline, CDR1 is MNHEY and CDR2 SMNVEV (reference sequence). V lost 2 bases and J lost 6; bases outside the gene matches: 3. The CDR3 runs 13 residues. The CDR3 DNA is TGTGCCAGCAGTTTAGACAGGGTGAATGGCTACACCTTC. This gives the protein CASSLDRVNGYTF.